Below are 19 T cell receptor beta chains sequenced from a single sample in a study of identical twins. Each CDR3 protein is one row after TCRdb ran MiXCR on the 5' RACE reads. Of some 590,000 distinct CDR3 sequences listed, 9.5% to 10% were seen once; the top ten hold more than 2.5%. The same specimen was also included in a second study, on yellow fever vaccine responses in identical twins.

The sequencing input was PBMCs. The receptor source for this set is a woman under 30 in good health.

At least ten counts were recorded for this clonotype. The V call is TRBV7-2, the J call TRBJ2-7, with a possible D match to TRBD2 (6 bases). The germline V gene encodes CDR1 SGHTA and CDR2 FQGNSA. The V end lost 3 bases, the J end lost 1 base, and 13 bases lay between the germline ends. The CDR3 runs to 15 residues. The CDR3 DNA sequence: TGTGCCAGCAGCTTTTCTCGGGACTCGTCCTACGAGCAGTACTTC. Amino acid sequence: CASSFSRDSSYEQYF.

This clonotype was counted at least ten times. This chain connects TRBV4-3 to TRBJ1-5; D remains unclear. V was trimmed by 0 bases and J by 7 bases, leaving 7 bases between them. This CDR3 spans 13 amino acids. Germline V gene data show CDR1 as LGHNA and CDR2 as YSLEER. CDR3 in DNA: TGCGCCAGCAGCCAAGAGAGGGAGCAGCCCCAGCATTTT. As protein: CASSQEREQPQHF.

As regards this clonotype: A much larger clone differs from this one at a single base, so this may be a read error. CDR3 sequence: CASSLRKGSYEQYF. The CDR3 DNA is TGTGCCAGCAGCTTAAGGAAGGGCTCCTACGAGCAGTACTTC. The chain uses TRBV7-2 and TRBJ2-7; D uncertain. The CDR3 is made up of 14 amino acids. The germline V gene encodes CDR1 SGHTA and CDR2 FQGNSA. V was shortened by 2 bases and J by 0 bases, with 8 bases between the two germline ends.

V usage is TRBV27 and J usage is TRBJ2-7, with 7 bases matching TRBD1. This CDR3 has 14 residues. CDR1 is MNHEY and CDR2 is SMNVEV in the germline V gene (reference sequence). V lost 6 bases and J lost 2; bases outside the gene matches: 7. CDR3 sequence (DNA): TGTGCCAGCAGACCGGGACAGATTGCCTACGAGCAGTACTTC. Its protein is CASRPGQIAYEQYF.

At least ten counts were recorded for this clonotype. This chain uses TRBV20-1 with TRBJ2-7; 11 positions agree with TRBD2. Germline values: CDR1 DFQATT, CDR2 SNEGSKA (reference sequence). Trimming at V came to 2 bases and at J to 1 base, leaving 4 bases not matched to a gene. The CDR3 length is 15 residues. The CDR3 loop reads CSARTSGSISYEQYF. DNA of the CDR3: TGCAGTGCTAGAACTAGCGGGAGTATATCCTACGAGCAGTACTTC.

This clonotype was seen repeatedly, ten times or more. V is TRBV5-5 and J is TRBJ2-4; the D gene is possibly TRBD1 (6 bases). CDR3 length: 14 residues. Trimming pared 7 bases from V and 0 bases from J, leaving 11 bases between. Per the germline V gene, CDR1 is SGHKS and CDR2 is YYEKEE (reference sequence). CDR3 loop: CASHRVIAKNIQYF. In DNA, the CDR3 is TGTGCCAGCCACAGGGTAATAGCCAAAAACATTCAGTACTTC.

This clonotype was recorded a few times. The chain recombines TRBV6-5 with TRBJ2-3; D may match TRBD1 or TRBD2 (5 bases each). The CDR3 spans 14 residues. Trimming stripped 2 bases from V and 2 bases from J, with 8 bases between. Germline V gives CDR1 MNHEY, CDR2 SVGAGI. DNA of the CDR3: TGTGCCAGCAGTTACGGGACCTACACAGATACGCAGTATTTT. Protein product: CASSYGTYTDTQYF.

This clonotype showed up just a few times. The rearrangement uses TRBV5-1 and TRBJ2-7, with D maybe TRBD2 (6 bases). There are 17 residues in the CDR3. Germline values: CDR1 SGHRS, CDR2 YFSETQ. Trimming pared 0 bases from V and 0 bases from J, leaving 16 bases between. CDR3 amino acids: CASSLAAGQPASYEQYF. CDR3 DNA sequence: TGCGCCAGCAGCTTGGCAGCGGGCCAACCGGCCTCCTACGAGCAGTACTTC.

The table lists this clonotype with a few counts. The chain has TRBV4-1 and TRBJ2-2; 10 nucleotides align to TRBD2. The V gene end was trimmed by 4 bases and the J gene end by 1 base; junction bases not matched to a gene: 3. Germline CDR1 and CDR2: MGHRA and YSYEKL. CDR3 length: 16 amino acids. CDR3 nucleotides: TGCGCCAGCAGCCGCGGACTAGCGGTGAACACCGGGGAGCTGTTTTTT. It yields the protein CASSRGLAVNTGELFF.

This clonotype was counted many times. The chain uses TRBV12-3 or TRBV12-4 and TRBJ1-2; D is perhaps TRBD1 (5 bases). V was pared by 0 bases and J by 4 bases, with 15 bases between. The CDR3 is 16 residues long. The CDR3 spells CASSLAGTEIVYGYTF. CDR3 sequence (DNA): TGTGCCAGCAGTTTAGCGGGGACCGAGATCGTCTATGGCTACACCTTC.

This clonotype was recorded a few times. The genes are TRBV29-1 and TRBJ1-1; possibly TRBD1 for D (5 bases). The germline gives CDR1 SQVTM, CDR2 ANQGSEA. Trimming took off 4 bases at V and 6 bases at J, with 6 bases between the two ends. The CDR3 covers 10 residues. CDR3 DNA sequence: TGCAGCGTTGGGGGCTCTGAAGCTTTCTTT. It specifies CSVGGSEAFF. The whole variable domain, filled in from reference TRBV29-1 and TRBJ1-1, reads SAVISQKPSRDICQRGTSLTIQCQVDSQVTMMFWYRQQPGQSLTLIATANQGSEATYESGFVIDKFPISRPNLTFSTLTVSNMSPEDSSIYLCSVGGSEAFFGQGTRLTVV.

The chain is built from TRBV12-3 or TRBV12-4 and TRBJ2-1, with 10 positions matching TRBD1. V lost 4 bases and J lost 15; bases outside the gene matches: 3. The CDR3 runs 11 residues. CDR3 nucleotide sequence: TGTGCCAGCAGTTATGGACAGGGGGGGTTCTTC. Translation gives CASSYGQGGFF.

This clonotype was counted ten times or more. The chain has TRBV20-1 and TRBJ2-2; D possibly corresponds to TRBD1 (6 bases). This CDR3 is 13 amino acids long. Trimming pared 5 bases from V and 6 bases from J, leaving 13 bases between. Germline loops: CDR1 DFQATT, CDR2 SNEGSKA (reference sequence). CDR3 sequence reads: CSARPGVSGELFF. CDR3 in DNA: TGCAGTGCTCGGCCAGGGGTTTCCGGGGAGCTGTTTTTT.

The J gene is TRBJ2-1, the V gene TRBV12-3 or TRBV12-4; 11 bases align to TRBD2. CDR3 length equals 15 residues. V trimming: 2 bases; J trimming: 6 bases; junction bases outside the gene matches: 3. The CDR3 is CASSLLAGGINEQFF. DNA of the CDR3: TGTGCCAGCAGTTTACTAGCGGGGGGTATCAATGAGCAGTTCTTC.

V gene TRBV19 combines with J gene TRBJ1-2; D possibly corresponds to TRBD1 (6 bases). The V and J ends lost 3 bases and 4 bases respectively, with 18 bases between them. Germline lookup yields CDR1 LNHDA and CDR2 SQIVND (reference sequence). This CDR3 is 16 amino acids long. This chain's CDR3 is CASSIDTSGTIYGYTF. The CDR3 DNA reads TGTGCCAGTAGTATCGACACAAGTGGGACAATCTATGGCTACACCTTC.

This clonotype has a handful of counts. The gene calls are TRBV20-1 and TRBJ2-7, with TRBD1 matching 9 bases. Trimming removed 6 bases from V and 0 bases from J; junction bases left unmatched: 3. Germline lookup yields CDR1 DFQATT and CDR2 SNEGSKA (reference sequence). This CDR3 is built from 13 residues. Here the CDR3 DNA reads TGCAGTGCAGAGGACAGGGGCTCCTACGAGCAGTACTTC. This sequence encodes CSAEDRGSYEQYF.

This clonotype has at least ten counts. The chain uses TRBV20-1 and TRBJ2-7; D unresolved. V lost 0 bases and J 4 bases, leaving 13 bases between the germline ends. This CDR3 contains 14 residues. Per the germline V gene, CDR1 is DFQATT and CDR2 is SNEGSKA (reference sequence). CDR3: CSARDLFTVYEQYF. CDR3 nucleotides: TGCAGTGCTAGAGATCTTTTCACGGTGTACGAGCAGTACTTC.

This clonotype was seen a handful of times. V and J are TRBV29-1 and TRBJ2-3; no clear D gene. Germline V gene sequence: CDR1 SQVTM, CDR2 ANQGSEA. The CDR3 is 16 residues long. The ends were cut back, 7 bases at V and 5 bases at J, with 25 bases in the middle. CDR3: CSGGNGVRSGLDTQYF. The DNA for the CDR3 is TGCAGCGGGGGTAATGGGGTCAGATCCGGTTTAGATACGCAGTATTTT.

The V and J genes are TRBV28 and TRBJ2-7; 12 bases agree with TRBD1. This CDR3 has 15 residues. The V gene end was trimmed by 7 bases and the J gene end by 6 bases; junction bases not matched to a gene: 10. Per the germline V gene, CDR1 is MDHEN and CDR2 is SYDVKM. This chain's CDR3 is CASTTPGTGGAEQYF. DNA of the CDR3: TGTGCCAGCACCACACCCGGGACAGGGGGCGCCGAGCAGTACTTC.